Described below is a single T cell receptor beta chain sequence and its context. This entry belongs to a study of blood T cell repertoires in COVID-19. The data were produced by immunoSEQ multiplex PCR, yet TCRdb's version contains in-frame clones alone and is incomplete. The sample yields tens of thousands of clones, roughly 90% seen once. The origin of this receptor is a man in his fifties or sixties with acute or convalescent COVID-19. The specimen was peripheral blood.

CDR3 in DNA: TGCAGCGTTGGGGGCGGCGAGCAGTACTTC. Translated: CSVGGGEQYF. The V call is TRBV29-1, the J call TRBJ2-7; tentatively, D is TRBD1 (5 bases). V gave up 4 bases and J gave up 6 bases, with 7 bases separating them. The germline CDR1 and CDR2 sequences are SQVTM and ANQGSEA. CDR3 size: 10 residues.